This passage covers 19 T cell receptor beta chains from one sample sequenced in a study of cytomegalovirus exposure and HLA in healthy donors. Use of 60 Vbeta and 13 Jbeta primers characterized the PCR. Here immunoSEQ multiplex PCR was the method, and the copy in TCRdb shows in-frame clones only, minus some. The sample has 120,000 to 150,000 clones, around 84% seen once; the top ten hold 2% to 3%. Input material: PBMCs. The receptor source for this set is a boy between 2 and 10 years old in good health and CMV-seronegative.

CDR3 loop: CASSLAGDATEAFF. The CDR3 region has the DNA TGTGCCAGCAGTTTAGCAGGGGATGCCACTGAAGCTTTCTTT. The chain joins TRBV28 to TRBJ1-1, with D possibly being TRBD1 (6 bases). Per the germline V gene, CDR1 is MDHEN and CDR2 is SYDVKM. This CDR3 has 14 amino acids. V was clipped by 2 bases and J by 4 bases, with 11 bases between them.

This chain links TRBV6-1 with TRBJ1-4, with D unresolved. CDR3 length: 14 amino acids. V was pared by 1 base and J by 5 bases, with 8 bases between. CDR1 MNHNS and CDR2 SASEGT come from the germline V gene. The CDR3 region has the DNA TGTGCCAGCAGTGAAGGGACGGGAAATGAAAAACTGTTTTTT. Protein product: CASSEGTGNEKLFF.

This clone was seen more than once but under ten times. This chain links TRBV5-5 with TRBJ2-7, with D maybe TRBD2 (5 bases). Trimming removed 0 bases from V and 0 bases from J, with 13 bases in between. Germline V gene lookup returns CDR1 SGHKS and CDR2 YYEKEE (reference sequence). The CDR3 totals 16 residues. CDR3: CASSLAGVSNSYEQYF. CDR3 nucleotides: TGTGCCAGCAGCTTGGCCGGGGTCAGCAACTCCTACGAGCAGTACTTC.

V is TRBV11-3 and J is TRBJ1-1; D is unresolved. Germline CDR1 reads SGHNT; CDR2 reads YENEEA. The length of the CDR3 is 14 residues. The V end was cut by 5 bases, the J end by 1 base, with 11 bases between. CDR3: CASSLSRWNTEAFF. In nucleotides, the CDR3 is TGTGCCAGCAGCCTATCCCGGTGGAACACTGAAGCTTTCTTT.

This chain links TRBV11-3 with TRBJ1-3, with D uncertain. V lost 5 bases, J lost 2 bases, and 22 bases lay in between. Germline CDR1 SGHNT, CDR2 YENEEA. The CDR3 spans 18 residues. The CDR3 DNA sequence: TGTGCCAGCAGCCGAAACCGGGCCGCGGGAGGTCCTGGAAACACCATATATTTT. It yields the protein CASSRNRAAGGPGNTIYF.

The chain recombines TRBV7-3 with TRBJ2-1; tentatively, D is TRBD2 (6 bases). The CDR3 is made up of 18 amino acids. Germline V gene sequence: CDR1 SGHTA, CDR2 FQGTGA. The ends were cut back, 4 bases at V and 6 bases at J, with 25 bases in the middle. In nucleotides, the CDR3 is TGTGCCAGCAGCTCACGTGTGGGCCGGGACTCCCGACCCAATGAGCAGTTCTTC. As protein: CASSSRVGRDSRPNEQFF.

The chain has TRBV18 and TRBJ2-7, with TRBD2 as a possible D gene (5 bases). Germline V gene lookup returns CDR1 KGHSH and CDR2 LQKENI. The V end was cut by 1 base, the J end by 3 bases, with 10 bases between. This CDR3 region has 14 residues. The CDR3, as DNA: TGTGCCAGCTCACCACGAGGACTGAACTACGAGCAGTACTTC. Its protein is CASSPRGLNYEQYF.

The CDR3 here is CASSHVEQNSGNTIYF. The CDR3, as DNA: TGTGCCAGCTCCCACGTTGAGCAAAACTCTGGAAACACCATATATTTT. This rearrangement joins TRBV18 to TRBJ1-3; D unclear. Trimming removed 6 bases from V and 0 bases from J, with 15 bases in between. CDR1 is KGHSH, CDR2 LQKENI, per germline. The CDR3 sequence is 16 residues long.

In its sample, this clone was seen once. This chain uses TRBV11-3 with TRBJ2-1; TRBD2 matches 11 bases. Germline CDR1 reads SGHNT; CDR2 reads YENEEA. This CDR3 contains 16 residues. V lost 3 bases, J lost 1 base, and 2 bases stayed unmatched. CDR3 sequence reads: CASSFRLAGSYNEQFF. The CDR3 region has the DNA TGTGCCAGCAGCTTCCGACTAGCGGGATCCTACAATGAGCAGTTCTTC. Complete variable domain (other parts from reference TRBV11-3 and TRBJ2-1): EAGVVQSPRYKIIEKKQPVAFWCNPISGHNTLYWYLQNLGQGPELLIRYENEEAVDDSQLPKDRFSAERLKGVDSTLKIQPAELGDSAVYLCASSFRLAGSYNEQFFGPGTRLTVL.

This sequence joins TRBV28 and TRBJ2-7, with 16 bases aligning to TRBD2. Germline V gene sequence: CDR1 MDHEN, CDR2 SYDVKM. This CDR3 is 17 amino acids long. After removal of 8 bases from V and 3 bases from J, the junction contained 10 bases not matched to a gene. The CDR3 reads CASVEGLAGGPGYEQYF. As DNA, the CDR3 is TGTGCCAGCGTTGAGGGACTAGCGGGAGGGCCGGGCTACGAGCAGTACTTC.

Worth noting for this clone: The sample carries other DNA sequences with the same CDR3. The chain joins TRBV6-5 to TRBJ2-7; 9 bases line up with TRBD1. This CDR3 has 13 residues. The germline V gene has CDR1 MNHEY and CDR2 SVGAGI. Trimming at V came to 2 bases and at J to 7 bases, leaving 3 bases not matched to a gene. The CDR3 reads CASSYQTGGEQYF. CDR3 DNA: TGTGCCAGCAGTTACCAGACAGGGGGTGAGCAGTACTTC.

The chain recombines TRBV6-5 with TRBJ1-3; 10 bases are a match to TRBD1. The CDR3 spans 15 residues. The V and J ends lost 6 bases and 3 bases, in that order; junction bases with no gene match: 5. Germline CDR1 is MNHEY and CDR2 is SVGAGI. CDR3 in amino acids: CASRATGGSGNTIYF. In nucleotides, the CDR3 is TGTGCCAGCAGAGCGACAGGGGGCAGTGGAAACACCATATATTTT.

This chain joins TRBV5-1 and TRBJ2-1; 10 nucleotides match TRBD2. The germline V gene has CDR1 SGHRS and CDR2 YFSETQ. The CDR3 spans 17 residues. V gave up 3 bases and J gave up 9 bases; unmatched junction bases: 15. This CDR3 is CASSWGFEAGGLIEQFF. The CDR3 DNA sequence: TGCGCCAGCAGCTGGGGTTTCGAAGCGGGGGGGCTTATTGAGCAGTTCTTC.

The chain has TRBV10-3 and TRBJ2-1, with D uncertain. Trimming cost V 0 bases and J 0 bases, with 12 bases left between them. The CDR3 length is 17 residues. Germline lookup yields CDR1 ENHRY and CDR2 SYGVKD. The CDR3 region is CAISESSSLSSYNEQFF. CDR3 coding DNA: TGTGCCATCAGTGAGTCTAGCTCACTGAGCTCCTACAATGAGCAGTTCTTC.

V is TRBV5-4 and J is TRBJ2-2, with D possibly being TRBD1 (5 bases). The V gene's germline CDR1 is SGHNT and CDR2 YYREEE (reference sequence). CDR3 size: 16 residues. V was clipped by 2 bases and J by 4 bases, with 15 bases between them. CDR3 bases: TGTGCCAGCAGCTTCCAAGGGGCAGAGATCACCGGGGAGCTGTTTTTT. It encodes CASSFQGAEITGELFF.

This clone has more than one count but fewer than ten. The chain links TRBV13 to TRBJ2-7, with 11 bases identical to TRBD2. Germline CDR1 and CDR2: PRHDT and FYEKMQ (reference sequence). CDR3 size: 16 residues. V dropped 4 bases and J dropped 3; count of bases not matched to a gene: 8. The CDR3 DNA is TGTGCCAGCAGCTCGACTAGCGGGATTTTAGACTACGAGCAGTACTTC. Protein sequence: CASSSTSGILDYEQYF. The whole variable domain, filled in from reference TRBV13 and TRBJ2-7, reads AAGVIQSPRHLIKEKRETATLKCYPIPRHDTVYWYQQGPGQDPQFLISFYEKMQSDKGSIPDRFSAQQFSDYHSELNMSSLELGDSALYFCASSSTSGILDYEQYFGPGTRLTVT.

This chain connects TRBV6-4 to TRBJ2-1; 9 bases agree with TRBD1. Germline CDR1 is MRHNA and CDR2 is SNTAGT. The length of the CDR3 is 16 residues. V gave up 2 bases and J gave up 6 bases; unmatched junction bases: 8. CDR3 sequence (DNA): TGTGCCAGCAGTGACGTAGGGGGACAGGGTTCCAATGAGCAGTTCTTC. Amino acids: CASSDVGGQGSNEQFF.

The chain links TRBV11-3 to TRBJ2-3, with TRBD1 matching 10 bases. This CDR3 has 16 amino acids. The V gene end was trimmed by 3 bases and the J gene end by 5 bases; junction bases not matched to a gene: 8. Per germline, CDR1 SGHNT and CDR2 YENEEA. The chain's CDR3 is CASSLGGTGARDTQYF. The CDR3 region has the DNA TGTGCCAGCAGCTTGGGTGGGACAGGGGCGAGAGATACGCAGTATTTT.

The chain couples TRBV29-1 to TRBJ1-2; D unresolved. From germline, CDR1 is SQVTM and CDR2 ANQGSEA. The CDR3 covers 16 residues. V dropped 5 bases and J dropped 0 bases, with 19 bases sitting between them. Here the CDR3 DNA reads TGCAGCGTTATCGTCCAGGAAACCGGGACTAACTATGGCTACACCTTC. The encoded protein is CSVIVQETGTNYGYTF.